The 23 T cell receptor beta chains below come from one sample, sequenced in a study of blood T cell repertoires in COVID-19. Sequencing used immunoSEQ multiplex PCR; TCRdb keeps in-frame clones, though not all of them. The sample lists about 190,000 clones, about 77% occurring once. Sequenced: PBMCs or T cells enriched from blood (not recorded which). The receptors stem from a woman in her fifties or sixties with acute COVID-19.

This chain links TRBV28 with TRBJ1-5, with D possibly being TRBD1 (6 bases). This CDR3 is built from 15 residues. CDR1 is MDHEN and CDR2 is SYDVKM in the germline V gene. The V gene lost 6 bases and the J gene lost 6 bases, with 18 bases spanning the gap. The CDR3 region is CASSAQQGRGQPQHF. The CDR3 DNA reads as TGTGCCAGCAGCGCACAACAGGGACGGGGTCAGCCCCAGCATTTT.

The chain recombines TRBV7-9 with TRBJ2-2, with 8 bases matching TRBD2. The CDR3 runs 16 residues. The V gene end was trimmed by 4 bases and the J gene end by 1 base; junction bases not matched to a gene: 5. CDR1 and CDR2 (germline): SEHNR, FQNEAQ (reference sequence). CDR3 amino acids: CASSSPGLGNTGELFF. DNA of the CDR3: TGTGCCAGCAGCTCTCCGGGACTAGGGAACACCGGGGAGCTGTTTTTT.

V and J are TRBV2 and TRBJ2-7, with 12 bases aligning to TRBD2. V gave up 4 bases and J gave up 2 bases; unmatched junction bases: 6. Germline CDR1 SNHLY, CDR2 FYNNEI. This CDR3 has 16 amino acids. CDR3 DNA sequence: TGTGCCAGCAGTGGAAGGCTAGCGGGGGGGCCCTACGAGCAGTACGTC. The encoded protein is CASSGRLAGGPYEQYV.

This clone was picked up a small number of times. The rearrangement links TRBV5-5 to TRBJ2-3; 8 bases are shared with TRBD1. V shed 4 bases, J shed 3 bases, and the junction held 7 bases outside the gene matches. This CDR3 region has 15 residues. The germline V gene encodes CDR1 SGHKS and CDR2 YYEKEE (reference sequence). The CDR3 spells CASSLTGEITDTQYF. CDR3 nucleotide sequence: TGTGCCAGCAGCCTGACAGGGGAAATAACAGATACGCAGTATTTT.

In its sample, this clone was seen a few times. The gene calls are TRBV19 and TRBJ1-2; a weak D match, TRBD1 (6 bases). Germline V gene data show CDR1 as LNHDA and CDR2 as SQIVND (reference sequence). This CDR3 has 13 amino acids. V was cut by 1 base and J by 8 bases, with 11 bases left in between. The CDR3 here is CASSIASQGGYTF. CDR3 nucleotides: TGTGCCAGTAGTATAGCGTCCCAGGGGGGCTACACCTTC.

The chain employs TRBV18 and TRBJ1-1, with 8 bases that match TRBD1. Germline V gives CDR1 KGHSH, CDR2 LQKENI. Unmatched junction bases numbered 9, after V lost 8 bases and J lost 1 base. This CDR3 is built from 15 residues. Written as DNA, the CDR3 is TGTGCCAGCGGACAGGGTAAAAGAGGGAACACTGAAGCTTTCTTT. Protein: CASGQGKRGNTEAFF.

The chain employs TRBV6-6 and TRBJ1-3; 7 bases fit TRBD1. Germline trimming cut 7 bases from V and 0 bases from J; bases unmatched to any gene: 9. The germline CDR1 and CDR2 sequences are MNHNY and SVGAGI (reference sequence). CDR3 size: 16 residues. The CDR3 DNA is TGTGCCAGCATCCAGACAGGGACCAGCTCTGGAAACACCATATATTTT. Translated: CASIQTGTSSGNTIYF.

This clone was detected a few times. The chain is built from TRBV27 and TRBJ1-4; possibly TRBD1 for D (6 bases). Germline CDR1 MNHEY, CDR2 SMNVEV (reference sequence). The CDR3 has 14 amino acids. V was clipped by 5 bases and J by 3 bases, with 10 bases between them. The CDR3 sequence is CASSLRQANEKLFF. The CDR3 DNA sequence: TGTGCCAGCAGTCTCAGACAGGCTAATGAAAAACTGTTTTTT.

This clone appeared once. The chain joins TRBV12-2 to TRBJ1-5. TRBV12-2 is given as a pseudogene. The CDR3 covers 15 residues. The CDR3 sequence: CASRLNALGNQPQHF. DNA of the CDR3: TGTGCAAGTCGCTTAAATGCGTTAGGCAATCAGCCCCAGCATTTT.

On this clone itself: This sample also contains other DNA sequences that code for the same CDR3. The chain employs TRBV7-9 and TRBJ2-1; a weak D match, TRBD1 (5 bases). The germline V gene has CDR1 SEHNR and CDR2 FQNEAQ (reference sequence). The CDR3 spans 15 residues. V was shortened by 3 bases and J by 4 bases, with 13 bases between the two germline ends. CDR3: CASSLGQGRYNEQFF. Written as DNA, the CDR3 is TGTGCCAGCAGCTTGGGTCAGGGCCGTTACAATGAGCAGTTCTTC.

J is TRBJ1-2 and V is TRBV7-2, with 9 positions matching TRBD1. The CDR3 is 14 amino acids. Germline CDR1 is SGHTA and CDR2 is FQGNSA. J gave up 7 bases and V 7 bases, and 10 bases lay outside the gene matches. The CDR3 loop reads CASTLDYRGLGYTF. CDR3 coding DNA: TGTGCCAGCACCCTCGATTACAGGGGGCTTGGCTACACCTTC. Full variable domain (remainder filled in from reference TRBV7-2 and TRBJ1-2): GAGVSQSPSNKVTEKGKDVELRCDPISGHTALYWYRQSLGQGLEFLIYFQGNSAPDKSGLPSDRFSAERTGGSVSTLTIQRTQQEDSAVYLCASTLDYRGLGYTFGSGTRLTVV.

This chain uses TRBV28 with TRBJ1-2, with D maybe TRBD1 (5 bases). The CDR3 is 13 amino acids. V dropped 6 bases and J dropped 4 bases, with 12 bases sitting between them. Germline CDR1 and CDR2: MDHEN and SYDVKM. The CDR3 bases are TGTGCCAGCAGCTCGCTAAGGGGCTATGGCTACACCTTC. Amino acids: CASSSLRGYGYTF.

This chain links TRBV28 with TRBJ1-5, with D perhaps TRBD1 (5 bases). Trimming shortened V by 2 bases and J by 4 bases, and 6 bases separated the two germline ends. This CDR3 comprises 13 residues. CDR1 and CDR2 from the germline V gene are MDHEN and SYDVKM. CDR3 loop: CASSLGANQPQHF. Here the CDR3 DNA reads TGTGCCAGCAGTTTAGGGGCTAATCAGCCCCAGCATTTT.

The chain carries TRBV6-2 or TRBV6-3 and TRBJ1-1; a possible D gene is TRBD1 (5 bases). Trimming removed 3 bases at V and 3 bases at J, with 17 bases between. The CDR3 extends over 16 amino acids. The germline gives CDR1 MNHEY, CDR2 SVGEGT. The CDR3 DNA reads TGTGCCAGCAGTTATAATCAGGGCCTTGGGGACACTGAAGCTTTCTTT. It yields the protein CASSYNQGLGDTEAFF.

This chain links TRBV5-1 with TRBJ2-1; no reliable D call. Germline V gene sequence: CDR1 SGHRS, CDR2 YFSETQ. V was trimmed by 6 bases and J by 8 bases, leaving 21 bases between them. The CDR3 spans 15 residues. This CDR3 reads CASNSPNRRSHEQFF. Written as DNA, the CDR3 is TGCGCCAGCAACTCTCCGAACCGCCGGAGTCATGAGCAGTTCTTC.

This clone was counted between two and nine times. The rearrangement uses TRBV6-1 and TRBJ1-2; D uncertain. In germline, CDR1 is MNHNS, CDR2 SASEGT. The CDR3 runs to 14 residues. V was pared by 3 bases and J by 6 bases, with 14 bases between. The CDR3 DNA sequence: TGTGCCAGCAGTGATCCGCCCCACCACAATGGCTACACCTTC. Translation gives CASSDPPHHNGYTF.

V gene TRBV28 combines with J gene TRBJ2-1; 11 bases are shared with TRBD1. Germline trimming cut 6 bases from V and 6 bases from J; bases unmatched to any gene: 10. Germline V gene sequence: CDR1 MDHEN, CDR2 SYDVKM. The CDR3 is 16 residues long. CDR3 region: CASRSSRDRGFNEQFF. The CDR3 nucleotides are TGTGCCAGCAGATCATCCCGGGACAGGGGGTTCAATGAGCAGTTCTTC.

This chain links TRBV19 with TRBJ2-4; 9 positions match TRBD1. CDR3 length equals 18 residues. J gave up 0 bases and V 6 bases, and 12 bases lay outside the gene matches. Per germline, CDR1 LNHDA and CDR2 SQIVND (reference sequence). As DNA, the CDR3 is TGTGCCAGTAGCGCCGGGACAGGGAGGGCTCTAGCCAAAAACATTCAGTACTTC. It encodes CASSAGTGRALAKNIQYF. Variable domain in full (rest from reference TRBV19 and TRBJ2-4): DGGITQSPKYLFRKEGQNVTLSCEQNLNHDAMYWYRQDPGQGLRLIYYSQIVNDFQKGDIAEGYSVSREKKESFPLTVTSAQKNPTAFYLCASSAGTGRALAKNIQYFGAGTRLSVL.

The genes are TRBV24-1 and TRBJ2-3; 7 nucleotides match TRBD1. CDR1 KGHDR and CDR2 SFDVKD come from the germline V gene. The CDR3 spans 14 residues. V trimming: 5 bases; J trimming: 6 bases; junction bases outside the gene matches: 7. The CDR3 region has the DNA TGTGCCACCAGTGGGACAGGTGCCAGGGATACGCAGTATTTT. It translates to CATSGTGARDTQYF.

The genes are TRBV5-4 and TRBJ2-3; TRBD1 might be the D (6 bases). V gave up 6 bases and J gave up 1 base, with 6 bases separating them. CDR1 is SGHNT and CDR2 is YYREEE in the germline V gene (reference sequence). The CDR3 is made up of 12 amino acids. The CDR3 sequence is CASKGGTDTQYF. The CDR3, as DNA: TGTGCCAGCAAGGGGGGCACAGATACGCAGTATTTT.

The chain is built from TRBV7-2 and TRBJ2-2; 9 bases line up with TRBD2. CDR1 SGHTA and CDR2 FQGNSA come from the germline V gene. CDR3 length equals 19 residues. V gave up 5 bases and J gave up 3 bases; unmatched junction bases: 16. This CDR3 is CASSPREGTLAGHTGELFF. The CDR3, as DNA: TGTGCCAGCAGCCCTCGGGAGGGGACCCTAGCGGGGCACACCGGGGAGCTGTTTTTT.

The chain employs TRBV5-1 and TRBJ1-1; TRBD1 matches 7 bases. In germline, CDR1 is SGHRS, CDR2 YFSETQ. V lost 3 bases and J lost 5; bases outside the gene matches: 10. The CDR3 is 15 residues long. The CDR3 loop reads CASSSPKQGRTEAFF. For the CDR3, the DNA is TGCGCCAGCAGCTCTCCTAAACAGGGGCGGACTGAAGCTTTCTTT. Drawing the rest from reference TRBV5-1 and TRBJ1-1, the complete variable domain is KAGVTQTPRYLIKTRGQQVTLSCSPISGHRSVSWYQQTPGQGLQFLFEYFSETQRNKGNFPGRFSGRQFSNSRSEMNVSTLELGDSALYLCASSSPKQGRTEAFFGQGTRLTVV.

Comment on this clone: A junction end diverges from the germline sequence, so it may reflect a read error. Written as DNA, the CDR3 is TGTGCCAGCAGTTACTCGATTCGGGACTTGGTTTTT. Its protein product is CASSYSIRDLVF. The chain uses TRBV6-2 or TRBV6-3 and TRBJ1-4; weak D call: TRBD1 (5 bases). Germline assignment: CDR1 MNHEY and CDR2 SVGEGT. There are 12 residues in the CDR3.